This T cell receptor (beta chain) was sequenced for a study of T cell repertoires in cytomegalovirus infection. Study-wide context: Epitope selection comprised recently identified HLA-C-restricted CMV epitopes and well-studied HLA-B-restricted CMV epitopes. Matching HLA type, along with CMV infection, was indicated by public TCR beta signatures.

CDR3 length equals 12 residues. Trimming removed 7 bases at V and 6 bases at J, with 9 bases between. Germline V gene sequence: CDR1 SEHNR, CDR2 FQNEAQ (reference sequence). This clonotype was seen a few times. What it recognizes is unknown. General study results and limits: Carriers of CMV plus the relevant HLA were identified by cumulative public TCR beta family frequency. Dominant in the ex vivo response were TCR beta clonotypes restricted by HLA-C and specific for CMV.

TCRdb fed the reads into MiXCR, producing one record per CDR3 protein. This table has roughly 150,000 distinct CDR3 sequences, around 30% appearing once. Sample: CD8+ T cells from cultured PBMCs, taken from culture after CMV antigen stimulation. The clonotype was recovered from a human donor in good health (CMV status not recorded). Some clones in this sample may be carry-over from other donors' samples. The genes are TRBV7-9 and TRBJ2-2; possible D gene TRBD2, 5 bases. In DNA form, the CDR3 reads TGTGCCAGCAAGAGGGCCCCCGGGGAGCTGTTTTTT. It specifies CASKRAPGELFF.